The 11 T cell receptor beta chains given below trace back to one sample, sequenced in a study of control samples from healthy donors and cancer patients (dated by TCRdb to about 2020). The method behind the library was the immunoSEQ multiplex PCR assay. The clones in this table, taken by TCRdb from immuneACCESS, are in-frame only. Not every clone is retained; where verified, under half of the shortfall comes from an unresolved V gene, and the cause of the rest is unknown. Within this sample are 100,000 to 150,000 clones, with approximately 92% of them counted one time only. 0.55% to 0.6% of the sample is taken by the ten largest. Sequenced material: PBMCs. These receptors all come from a man older than 75 with head and neck cancer.

This clone was seen just once. The V and J genes are TRBV2 and TRBJ1-1; no clear D gene. The CDR3 runs to 11 residues. Per germline, CDR1 SNHLY and CDR2 FYNNEI. V was trimmed by 6 bases and J by 2 bases, leaving 4 bases between them. The DNA of the CDR3 is TGTGCCAGCAGCCAAAACACTGAAGCTTTCTTT. Translation: CASSQNTEAFF.

The chain has TRBV6-5 and TRBJ2-5; D may match TRBD1 or TRBD2 (6 bases each). CDR1 MNHEY and CDR2 SVGAGI come from the germline V gene. V lost 4 bases, J lost 3 bases, and 15 bases lay in between. The length of the CDR3 is 15 residues. The CDR3 here is CASSSPGGLKETQYF. CDR3 bases: TGTGCCAGCAGTTCCCCCGGGGGCCTGAAAGAGACCCAGTACTTC.

This sequence joins TRBV7-4 and TRBJ2-3; TRBD1 or TRBD2 may be the D gene (5 bases each). This CDR3 is 16 amino acids long. Germline CDR1 reads SGHVT; CDR2 reads SQSDAQ. V dropped 4 bases and J dropped 3 bases, with 17 bases sitting between them. CDR3 amino acids: CASSYGWSEGTDTQYF. As DNA, the CDR3 is TGTGCCAGCAGCTACGGGTGGAGCGAGGGGACAGATACGCAGTATTTT.

The genes are TRBV9 and TRBJ2-3, with a tentative D call TRBD1 (6 bases). In germline, CDR1 is SGDLS, CDR2 YYNGEE. The CDR3 is 15 amino acids. V was clipped by 1 base and J by 3 bases, with 12 bases between them. CDR3 DNA: TGTGCCAGCAGCGTAACAGGGTTTCGGACAGATACGCAGTATTTT. Translated, it gives CASSVTGFRTDTQYF. Supplemented by reference TRBV9 and TRBJ2-3, the full variable domain reads DSGVTQTPKHLITATGQRVTLRCSPRSGDLSVYWYQQSLDQGLQFLIQYYNGEERAKGNILERFSAQQFPDLHSELNLSSLELGDSALYFCASSVTGFRTDTQYFGPGTRLTVL.

The J gene is TRBJ2-4, the V gene TRBV5-6; 7 nucleotides align to TRBD1. Per the germline V gene, CDR1 is SGHDT and CDR2 is YYEEEE. The CDR3 length is 13 residues. The trim removed 4 bases at V and 9 bases at J, leaving 7 bases unmatched. The CDR3, as DNA: TGTGCCAGCAGCCCACAGGGGATTCCCATTCAGTACTTC. Its protein is CASSPQGIPIQYF.

This rearrangement joins TRBV3-1 (or the pseudogene TRBV3-2) to TRBJ1-3; D remains unclear. The V end was cut by 4 bases, the J end by 0 bases, with 10 bases between. The CDR3 contains 15 residues. Germline lookup yields CDR1 LGHDT and CDR2 YNNKEL (reference sequence). In nucleotides, the CDR3 is TGTGCCAGCAGCCCCACACGTTACTCTGGAAACACCATATATTTT. Translating it yields CASSPTRYSGNTIYF.

This rearrangement joins TRBV27 to TRBJ1-1; D gene ambiguous. Trimming removed 9 bases from V and 0 bases from J, with 11 bases in between. CDR1 and CDR2 (germline): MNHEY, SMNVEV (reference sequence). There are 13 residues in the CDR3. The CDR3 spells CASRRLLNTEAFF. CDR3 nucleotides: TGTGCCAGTAGACGGCTGCTGAACACTGAAGCTTTCTTT.

This chain uses TRBV9 with TRBJ2-3, with 9 nucleotides matching TRBD1. Germline CDR1 and CDR2: SGDLS and YYNGEE. The CDR3 sequence is 16 residues long. Trimming removed 2 bases from V and 1 base from J; junction bases left unmatched: 5. The CDR3 spells CASSVGQGVRTDTQYF. The CDR3, as DNA: TGTGCCAGCAGCGTGGGACAGGGCGTCCGCACAGATACGCAGTATTTT. Full variable domain (outside the CDR3, taken from reference TRBV9 and TRBJ2-3): DSGVTQTPKHLITATGQRVTLRCSPRSGDLSVYWYQQSLDQGLQFLIQYYNGEERAKGNILERFSAQQFPDLHSELNLSSLELGDSALYFCASSVGQGVRTDTQYFGPGTRLTVL.

This sequence joins TRBV5-1 and TRBJ2-1; 9 bases are a match to TRBD1. Germline assignment: CDR1 SGHRS and CDR2 YFSETQ. This CDR3 spans 15 amino acids. Trimming removed 4 bases from V and 7 bases from J; junction bases left unmatched: 9. The CDR3 region is CASSARAGTGNEQFF. The CDR3 nucleotides are TGCGCCAGCAGCGCCCGCGCCGGGACAGGGAATGAGCAGTTCTTC.

The V and J genes are TRBV7-6 and TRBJ1-3; D gene ambiguous. Germline CDR1 SGHVS, CDR2 FNYEAQ. This CDR3 has 11 residues. The germline V and J ends were trimmed by 4 bases and 2 bases, with 0 bases remaining between them. The CDR3 here is CASSSGNTIYF. CDR3 coding DNA: TGTGCCAGCAGCTCTGGAAACACCATATATTTT. The full variable domain, with the rest looked up from reference TRBV7-6 and TRBJ1-3, is GAGVSQSPRYKVTKRGQDVALRCDPISGHVSLYWYRQALGQGPEFLTYFNYEAQQDKSGLPNDRFSAERPEGSISTLTIQRTEQRDSAMYRCASSSGNTIYFGEGSWLTVV.

This chain uses TRBV5-1 with TRBJ1-4; D perhaps matches TRBD1 (6 bases). CDR1 is SGHRS and CDR2 is YFSETQ in the germline V gene. Between the trimmed V and J ends, which lost 6 bases and 5 bases, there was a span of 14 bases. The CDR3 is 14 residues long. Here the CDR3 DNA reads TGCGCCAGCAAACCGGGACACCTAAATGAAAAACTGTTTTTT. Encoded protein: CASKPGHLNEKLFF.